Shown below are 20 T cell receptor beta chains from a single sample sequenced in a study of cytotoxic CD8 clonotypes in ibrutinib-treated CLL. Assay: immunoSEQ multiplex PCR; the TCRdb copy retains only in-frame clones and omits some. This table has some 300,000 clones, about 80% appearing once. This specimen was PBMCs, taken before ibrutinib treatment. These TCRs come from a human donor with chronic lymphocytic leukemia.

V usage is TRBV5-1 and J usage is TRBJ2-7; TRBD2 aligns across 8 bases. V trimming: 0 bases; J trimming: 7 bases; junction bases outside the gene matches: 3. The CDR3 spans 13 residues. Germline-derived CDR1 and CDR2 are SGHRS and YFSETQ. CDR3 sequence: CASSLAPGGEQYF. CDR3 DNA sequence: TGCGCCAGCAGCTTGGCCCCGGGAGGGGAGCAGTACTTC.

The rearrangement links TRBV2 to TRBJ1-2; 7 bases are shared with TRBD1. CDR1 and CDR2 from the germline V gene are SNHLY and FYNNEI. After removal of 5 bases from V and 3 bases from J, the junction contained 6 bases not matched to a gene. This CDR3 is built from 14 residues. CDR3 residues: CASSSQGVDYGYTF. The CDR3 region has the DNA TGTGCCAGCAGTTCTCAGGGGGTGGACTATGGCTACACCTTC.

V and J are TRBV19 and TRBJ2-2, with 10 nucleotides matching TRBD2. This CDR3 comprises 15 residues. The ends lost 7 bases at V and 1 base at J; junction bases unmatched: 3. Germline CDR1 is LNHDA and CDR2 is SQIVND (reference sequence). For the CDR3, the DNA is TGTGCCAGTACCGGACTAGCGGAGAACACCGGGGAGCTGTTTTTT. Protein sequence: CASTGLAENTGELFF.

V gene TRBV6-6 combines with J gene TRBJ1-4; TRBD1 agrees at 7 bases. The CDR3 totals 15 residues. CDR1 and CDR2 from the germline V gene are MNHNY and SVGAGI (reference sequence). Trimming cost V 4 bases and J 3 bases; bases outside gene matches: 5. CDR3: CASSSKGASNEKLFF. CDR3 DNA: TGTGCCAGCAGTTCCAAGGGGGCTTCTAATGAAAAACTGTTTTTT.

This clone was picked up a small number of times. The J gene is TRBJ1-5, the V gene TRBV28, with a tentative D call TRBD1 (5 bases). Trimming stripped 4 bases from V and 0 bases from J, with 19 bases between. The CDR3 runs 18 residues. Germline V CDR1 and CDR2: MDHEN, SYDVKM. CDR3 sequence: CASSWYRTGDYSNQPQHF. Written as DNA, the CDR3 is TGTGCCAGCAGTTGGTACCGGACGGGGGATTATAGCAATCAGCCCCAGCATTTT.

The CDR3 region has the DNA TGTGCCAGCTCACCACCGGGACTACCACTTGAATCGGAGCAGTTCTTC. Amino acids: CASSPPGLPLESEQFF. V is TRBV18 and J is TRBJ2-1; 7 positions agree with TRBD2. V shed 0 bases, J shed 10 bases, and the junction held 12 bases outside the gene matches. The CDR3 is 16 amino acids. Germline CDR1 is KGHSH and CDR2 is LQKENI.

This clone was seen only once. The chain carries TRBV18 and TRBJ1-5; possibly TRBD1 for D (6 bases). The length of the CDR3 is 17 residues. Germline CDR1 reads KGHSH; CDR2 reads LQKENI. Trimming took 3 bases from V and 11 from J, leaving 26 bases between them. In DNA, the CDR3 is TGTGCCAGCTCACCGACCCGATCAGAAACACCACAGGGTACCCAGCATTTT. This encodes CASSPTRSETPQGTQHF.

This chain joins TRBV28 and TRBJ2-1, with 9 positions matching TRBD1. CDR3 size: 14 residues. The germline CDR1 and CDR2 sequences are MDHEN and SYDVKM. Unmatched junction bases numbered 4, after V lost 6 bases and J lost 4 bases. CDR3 amino acids: CASRPGQGYNEQFF. In DNA, the CDR3 is TGTGCCAGCAGACCGGGACAGGGATACAATGAGCAGTTCTTC.

This chain links TRBV5-6 with TRBJ1-1, with 8 positions matching TRBD1. Looked up from germline, CDR1 is SGHDT and CDR2 is YYEEEE. The V gene end was trimmed by 4 bases and the J gene end by 7 bases; junction bases not matched to a gene: 9. The CDR3 runs to 14 residues. The CDR3 DNA reads as TGTGCCAGCAGCCGAGGACAGGGTGCAAGTGAAGCTTTCTTT. Its protein is CASSRGQGASEAFF.

The rearrangement joins TRBV19 to TRBJ1-5; D is perhaps TRBD1 (6 bases). CDR1 and CDR2 from the germline V gene are LNHDA and SQIVND (reference sequence). The CDR3 is 14 residues long. V was cut by 5 bases and J by 7 bases, with 15 bases left in between. The CDR3 reads CASSYDRYGQPQHF. DNA of the CDR3: TGTGCCAGTAGTTATGACAGGTACGGCCAGCCCCAGCATTTT.

The chain carries TRBV6-5 and TRBJ2-3, with D maybe TRBD2 (6 bases). The ends were cut back, 1 base at V and 2 bases at J, with 13 bases in the middle. This CDR3 has 16 amino acids. CDR1 is MNHEY and CDR2 is SVGAGI in the germline V gene. For the CDR3, the DNA is TGTGCCAGCAGTTACTGGGCTGGAGGGCCCACAGATACGCAGTATTTT. It yields the protein CASSYWAGGPTDTQYF.

This sequence joins TRBV11-2 and TRBJ1-5; the D is unclear. Germline CDR1 and CDR2: SGHAT and FQNNGV. The V end was cut by 2 bases, the J end by 3 bases, with 11 bases between. The CDR3 is 15 amino acids. The CDR3 DNA is TGTGCCAGCAGCTTATCTGTGCAGGCCAATCAGCCCCAGCATTTT. Its protein is CASSLSVQANQPQHF.

The chain uses TRBV19 and TRBJ2-6, with D unclear. The CDR3 is 14 amino acids. Germline V gene data show CDR1 as LNHDA and CDR2 as SQIVND (reference sequence). V was shortened by 5 bases and J by 1 base, with 6 bases between the two germline ends. In nucleotides, the CDR3 is TGTGCCAGTAGTGTGTCGTCTGGGGCCAACGTCCTGACTTTC. This encodes CASSVSSGANVLTF.

J is TRBJ2-1 and V is TRBV11-2; D gene ambiguous. With 2 bases removed from V and 4 bases from J, the gap between germline ends came to 18 bases. CDR1 is SGHAT and CDR2 is FQNNGV in the germline V gene. The CDR3 spans 17 residues. This CDR3 reads CASSLFTETPSYNEQFF. CDR3 nucleotide sequence: TGTGCCAGCAGCTTATTTACGGAGACCCCTTCTTACAATGAGCAGTTCTTC. Full variable domain (outside the CDR3, taken from reference TRBV11-2 and TRBJ2-1): EAGVAQSPRYKIIEKRQSVAFWCNPISGHATLYWYQQILGQGPKLLIQFQNNGVVDDSQLPKDRFSAERLKGVDSTLKIQPAKLEDSAVYLCASSLFTETPSYNEQFFGPGTRLTVL.

This chain links TRBV18 with TRBJ1-2; D remains unclear. The germline gives CDR1 KGHSH, CDR2 LQKENI. V was cut by 5 bases and J by 4 bases, with 17 bases left in between. CDR3 length: 15 residues. The CDR3 spells CASSVEVLAGYGYTF. The DNA for the CDR3 is TGTGCCAGCTCAGTTGAAGTACTTGCGGGCTATGGCTACACCTTC.

With regard to this clone: Relative to the germline gene, one junction end is altered; a read error may explain this. The chain couples TRBV9 to TRBJ2-1; 14 nucleotides match TRBD2. The CDR3 runs to 13 residues. The germline V gene encodes CDR1 SGDLS and CDR2 YYNGEE. The CDR3 bases are TGTGCCAGCAGCGTAGCGGGACTAGCGGGAGTCATCTTC. Translating gives CASSVAGLAGVIF.

J is TRBJ2-7 and V is TRBV6-1, with 9 bases matching TRBD2. Germline CDR1 reads MNHNS; CDR2 reads SASEGT. This CDR3 spans 16 amino acids. Trimming cost V 4 bases and J 4 bases; bases outside gene matches: 11. CDR3 bases: TGTGCCAGCAGTGTTCCATCAGCGGGAGGCTGGTACGAGCAGTACTTC. Amino acid sequence: CASSVPSAGGWYEQYF.

This sequence joins TRBV10-3 and TRBJ2-7; 10 bases agree with TRBD1. This CDR3 is 13 amino acids long. Looked up from germline, CDR1 is ENHRY and CDR2 is SYGVKD. With 7 bases clipped from V and 5 bases from J, the junction kept 5 bases outside the gene matches. CDR3 nucleotides: TGTGCCATCAATTGGGACAGGGGACACGAGCAGTACTTC. Its protein is CAINWDRGHEQYF.

The chain joins TRBV29-1 to TRBJ2-1, with 9 bases identical to TRBD2. With 3 bases clipped from V and 8 bases from J, the junction kept 23 bases outside the gene matches. The CDR3 is 19 residues long. The germline gives CDR1 SQVTM, CDR2 ANQGSEA. The CDR3 is CSVEVGTSRFSRRLDEQFF. CDR3 nucleotides: TGCAGCGTTGAGGTCGGGACTAGCCGGTTCTCTCGTAGACTGGATGAGCAGTTCTTC.

As for this clone: A much larger clone differs from this one at a single base, so this may be a read error. The chain's CDR3 is CASSIQGTNTEAFF. CDR3 DNA: TGTGCCAGCAGCATACAGGGGACGAACACTGAAGCTTTCTTT. The chain couples TRBV28 to TRBJ1-1, with 7 bases fitting TRBD1. The length of the CDR3 is 14 residues. The V segment lost 6 bases and the J segment 1 base; nucleotides outside the gene matches: 5. CDR1 and CDR2 from the germline V gene are MDHEN and SYDVKM.